Listed here are 32 T cell receptor beta chains from one sample, sequenced in a study of somatic mutations in cytotoxic T cells in rheumatoid arthritis (dated by TCRdb to the late 2010s). Library prep was done by the immunoSEQ multiplex PCR assay. TCRdb stores this immuneACCESS table with in-frame sequences only. Part of the clones is absent; in the studies checked, under half of the shortfall reflects unresolved V genes, and no reason is known for the rest. The sample records about 6,600 clones, 65% to 75% of which are singletons. Clones ranked in the top ten supply about 39% of the sample. The sequenced material came from CD8+ T cells sorted from blood. These receptors all come from a man between 40 and 49 years old in good health.

In this sample, this clone turned up once. This chain links TRBV6-1 with TRBJ2-7; no firm D call. V was trimmed by 4 bases and J by 7 bases, leaving 5 bases between them. The germline V gene has CDR1 MNHNS and CDR2 SASEGT. There are 10 residues in the CDR3. The CDR3 DNA is TGTGCCAGCAGTGCGGCGGAGCAGTACTTC. It is translated as CASSAAEQYF.

The chain has TRBV6-1 and TRBJ2-2, with a possible D match to TRBD2 (6 bases). Germline assignment: CDR1 MNHNS and CDR2 SASEGT. Trimming shortened V by 4 bases and J by 6 bases, and 15 bases separated the two germline ends. The CDR3 loop spans 15 amino acids. The CDR3 here is CASSVEDGEAGELFF. For the CDR3, the DNA is TGTGCCAGCAGTGTCGAGGATGGGGAGGCCGGGGAGCTGTTTTTT.

The chain couples TRBV4-1 to TRBJ1-1; D may be TRBD1 (5 bases). The CDR3 contains 15 residues. V lost 1 base, J lost 7 bases, and 16 bases lay in between. Per the germline V gene, CDR1 is MGHRA and CDR2 is YSYEKL. The CDR3 coding sequence is TGCGCCAGCAGCCAAGGGGTCCTCGGGGCTGATGAAGCTTTCTTT. This sequence encodes CASSQGVLGADEAFF.

This rearrangement joins TRBV27 to TRBJ1-4, with a weak D call TRBD1 (5 bases). Germline CDR1 reads MNHEY; CDR2 reads SMNVEV (reference sequence). Trimming shortened V by 3 bases and J by 7 bases, and 9 bases separated the two germline ends. The CDR3 runs 13 residues. For the CDR3, the DNA is TGTGCCAGCAGTTTTGGCGGGGGTGAAAAACTGTTTTTT. Amino acids: CASSFGGGEKLFF.

The chain joins TRBV4-1 to TRBJ2-7; perhaps D is TRBD1 or TRBD2 (6 bases each). Germline-derived CDR1 and CDR2 are MGHRA and YSYEKL. V lost 3 bases to trimming and J lost 2 bases, with 17 bases between them. The CDR3 is 16 amino acids. The CDR3 coding sequence is TGCGCCAGCAGCCAGTCCGCCGGGGGCGGAACCTACGAGCAGTACTTC. Translating gives CASSQSAGGGTYEQYF.

The chain has TRBV4-1 and TRBJ2-3, with D perhaps matching TRBD1 (5 bases). CDR3 length: 15 amino acids. Trimming removed 0 bases from V and 6 bases from J, with 13 bases in between. Germline V lookup: CDR1 MGHRA, CDR2 YSYEKL. The chain's CDR3 is CASSQEGVQVDTQYF. CDR3 DNA sequence: TGCGCCAGCAGCCAAGAAGGGGTTCAAGTGGATACGCAGTATTTT.

The CDR3 loop reads CASSSTGVSYEQYF. The CDR3 nucleotides are TGTGCCAGCAGTTCGACAGGGGTCTCCTACGAGCAGTACTTC. The genes are TRBV6-1 and TRBJ2-7, with 8 bases fitting TRBD1. Germline V CDR1 and CDR2: MNHNS, SASEGT. V was clipped by 5 bases and J by 0 bases; unmatched bases: 3. This CDR3 is 14 amino acids long.

This chain connects TRBV5-5 to TRBJ1-4; D remains ambiguous. The CDR3 totals 17 residues. Germline lookup yields CDR1 SGHKS and CDR2 YYEKEE (reference sequence). V was clipped by 0 bases and J by 8 bases, with 20 bases between them. CDR3 loop: CASSLAQGGLVGEKLFF. The CDR3 nucleotides are TGTGCCAGCAGCTTGGCCCAAGGAGGTTTGGTTGGAGAAAAACTGTTTTTT.

Notes on this clone: A read error may produce the germline difference seen at one junction end. V and J are TRBV29-1 and TRBJ2-2, with 10 bases matching TRBD1. Germline CDR1 and CDR2: SQVTM and ANQGSEA. CDR3 length: 14 amino acids. This chain's CDR3 is CSVPWDRGHGGLFF. DNA for the CDR3: TGCAGCGTACCCTGGGACAGGGGTCACGGGGGGCTGTTTTTT.

This clone was seen a few times. The chain employs TRBV9 and TRBJ1-3; 7 bases map to TRBD1. Per germline, CDR1 SGDLS and CDR2 YYNGEE. V lost 4 bases to trimming and J lost 0 bases; unmatched junction nucleotides: 1. This CDR3 has 14 amino acids. This CDR3 reads CASSPGGSGNTIYF. DNA for the CDR3: TGTGCCAGCAGCCCAGGGGGCTCTGGAAACACCATATATTTT.

The chain uses TRBV27 and TRBJ2-7; tentatively, D is TRBD1 (8 bases). This CDR3 region has 14 residues. V lost 6 bases, J lost 1 base, and 13 bases lay in between. Germline CDR1 reads MNHEY; CDR2 reads SMNVEV (reference sequence). This chain's CDR3 is CASRYRGGSYEQYF. In DNA, the CDR3 is TGTGCCAGCAGATACAGGGGGGGGTCCTACGAGCAGTACTTC.

This clone was picked up a small number of times. The CDR3 coding sequence is TGTGCCAGCAGCTCGGGACAGCGCACTGAAGCTTTCTTT. Translated: CASSSGQRTEAFF. The chain employs TRBV7-3 and TRBJ1-1; 7 bases are a match to TRBD1. CDR1 and CDR2 (germline): SGHTA, FQGTGA. V dropped 4 bases and J dropped 4; count of bases not matched to a gene: 3. This CDR3 has 13 residues.

The chain has TRBV2 and TRBJ1-1; maybe TRBD1 (5 bases). This CDR3 has 11 residues. The V gene's germline CDR1 is SNHLY and CDR2 FYNNEI. V was trimmed by 11 bases and J by 0 bases, leaving 7 bases between them. CDR3 coding DNA: TGTGCCGGGGGAATGAACACTGAAGCTTTCTTT. Its translation: CAGGMNTEAFF. Full variable domain (outside the CDR3, taken from reference TRBV2 and TRBJ1-1): EPEVTQTPSHQVTQMGQEVILRCVPISNHLYFYWYRQILGQKVEFLVSFYNNEISEKSEIFDDQFSVERPDGSNFTLKIRSTKLEDSAMYFCAGGMNTEAFFGQGTRLTVV.

The J gene is TRBJ2-2, the V gene TRBV28; no reliable D call. This CDR3 spans 15 amino acids. Trimming left V 3 bases short and J 5 bases short, with 13 bases between. CDR1 MDHEN and CDR2 SYDVKM come from the germline V gene. CDR3 DNA: TGTGCCAGCAGTTTGGGGTCCTTTAGGACCGGGGAGCTGTTTTTT. It is translated as CASSLGSFRTGELFF.

The table lists this clone with a count of one. This chain connects TRBV7-9 to TRBJ1-1; TRBD1 agrees at 9 bases. CDR3 length: 14 amino acids. From germline, CDR1 is SEHNR and CDR2 FQNEAQ (reference sequence). Trimming cost V 7 bases and J 3 bases; bases outside gene matches: 6. CDR3 bases: TGTGCCAGCACCCCCGACAGGGGGTACACTGAAGCTTTCTTT. It codes for CASTPDRGYTEAFF.

In its sample, this clone is medium-sized. The chain couples TRBV19 to TRBJ1-1; no clear D. The CDR3 contains 14 residues. The germline CDR1 and CDR2 sequences are LNHDA and SQIVND (reference sequence). Trimming left V 1 base short and J 1 base short, with 7 bases between. CDR3 bases: TGTGCCAGTAGTATAGTAGACTGGAACACTGAAGCTTTCTTT. Encoded protein: CASSIVDWNTEAFF. The whole variable domain, remainder taken from reference TRBV19 and TRBJ1-1, is DGGITQSPKYLFRKEGQNVTLSCEQNLNHDAMYWYRQDPGQGLRLIYYSQIVNDFQKGDIAEGYSVSREKKESFPLTVTSAQKNPTAFYLCASSIVDWNTEAFFGQGTRLTVV.

The chain employs TRBV10-3 and TRBJ2-6; D is possibly TRBD1 (6 bases). There are 16 residues in the CDR3. Trimming removed 0 bases from V and 0 bases from J, with 6 bases in between. Germline V gene sequence: CDR1 ENHRY, CDR2 SYGVKD. CDR3 amino acids: CAISESGGSGANVLTF. The CDR3 DNA reads TGTGCCATCAGTGAGTCAGGGGGCTCTGGGGCCAACGTCCTGACTTTC.

The CDR3 DNA follows: TGTGCCAGCAGGAGCGGGAGGGTACCCGGGGAGCTGTTTTTT. Protein: CASRSGRVPGELFF. The V call is TRBV2, the J call TRBJ2-2, with 10 bases that match TRBD2. CDR3 length equals 14 residues. Germline assignment: CDR1 SNHLY and CDR2 FYNNEI. V was clipped by 6 bases and J by 6 bases; unmatched bases: 4.

The chain links TRBV7-9 to TRBJ2-6, with 8 bases matching TRBD1. The CDR3 loop spans 19 amino acids. The trim removed 5 bases at V and 0 bases at J, leaving 12 bases unmatched. Germline V CDR1 and CDR2: SEHNR, FQNEAQ (reference sequence). The DNA for the CDR3 is TGTGCCAGCAGCGGAGAGGGGGGACAGGCGCCCTCTGGGGCCAACGTCCTGACTTTC. Encoded protein: CASSGEGGQAPSGANVLTF.

The V gene is TRBV9, the J gene TRBJ2-1; a possible D gene is TRBD2 (6 bases). This CDR3 contains 14 residues. Trimming pared 2 bases from V and 8 bases from J, leaving 14 bases between. From germline, CDR1 is SGDLS and CDR2 YYNGEE. The CDR3 loop is CASSVGGSGDEQFF. Written as DNA, the CDR3 is TGTGCCAGCAGCGTTGGGGGGAGTGGCGATGAGCAGTTCTTC. The whole variable domain, filled in from reference TRBV9 and TRBJ2-1, reads DSGVTQTPKHLITATGQRVTLRCSPRSGDLSVYWYQQSLDQGLQFLIQYYNGEERAKGNILERFSAQQFPDLHSELNLSSLELGDSALYFCASSVGGSGDEQFFGPGTRLTVL.

The V call is TRBV9, the J call TRBJ1-6; tentative D call: TRBD1 (6 bases). Trimming stripped 4 bases from V and 6 bases from J, with 11 bases between. This CDR3 is built from 14 residues. Germline CDR1 SGDLS, CDR2 YYNGEE. The CDR3 loop is CASSSRDINSPLHF. Here the CDR3 DNA reads TGTGCCAGCAGCTCCCGGGACATTAATTCACCCCTCCACTTT. Full variable domain (outside the CDR3, taken from reference TRBV9 and TRBJ1-6): DSGVTQTPKHLITATGQRVTLRCSPRSGDLSVYWYQQSLDQGLQFLIQYYNGEERAKGNILERFSAQQFPDLHSELNLSSLELGDSALYFCASSSRDINSPLHFGNGTRLTVT.

Relative to its sample, this clone is medium-sized. The genes are TRBV14 and TRBJ2-3; the D is unclear. The germline gives CDR1 SGHDN, CDR2 FVKESK. Trimming took 1 base from V and 7 from J, leaving 3 bases between them. The CDR3 sequence is 11 residues long. This chain's CDR3 is CASSQAHTQYF. The CDR3 DNA follows: TGTGCCAGCAGCCAAGCGCATACGCAGTATTTT.

The chain employs TRBV28 and TRBJ1-5; D gene ambiguous. The germline CDR1 and CDR2 sequences are MDHEN and SYDVKM. The CDR3 is 12 residues long. V gave up 1 base and J gave up 6 bases, with 4 bases separating them. This CDR3 is CASSLSGQPQHF. For the CDR3, the DNA is TGTGCCAGCAGTTTATCGGGTCAGCCCCAGCATTTT.

The chain joins TRBV27 to TRBJ2-1; D is unclear. CDR1 and CDR2 (germline): MNHEY, SMNVEV (reference sequence). The CDR3 sequence is 14 residues long. The ends were cut back, 5 bases at V and 9 bases at J, with 17 bases in the middle. CDR3 nucleotide sequence: TGTGCCAGCAGTGACTTTATAGATTTGAGTGAGCAGTTCTTC. Protein: CASSDFIDLSEQFF.

This clone has only a few counts. The chain uses TRBV5-4 and TRBJ2-7, with a tentative D call TRBD2 (5 bases). Germline V lookup: CDR1 SGHNT, CDR2 YYREEE (reference sequence). V was cut by 4 bases and J by 3 bases, with 11 bases left in between. The CDR3 covers 13 residues. This chain's CDR3 is CASSGGGFYEQYF. The CDR3 DNA reads TGTGCCAGCAGCGGAGGAGGTTTCTACGAGCAGTACTTC.

The chain employs TRBV7-8 and TRBJ1-5, with 7 nucleotides matching TRBD1. Germline V lookup: CDR1 SGHVS, CDR2 FQNEAQ. The CDR3 loop spans 16 amino acids. V was clipped by 1 base and J by 6 bases; unmatched bases: 9. CDR3 sequence reads: CASSLEGRGRIQPQHF. For the CDR3, the DNA is TGTGCCAGCAGCTTAGAGGGCAGGGGGAGGATTCAGCCCCAGCATTTT.

This clone is medium-sized by share. The gene calls are TRBV4-2 and TRBJ1-2; 10 bases line up with TRBD1. Germline CDR1 and CDR2: LGHNA and YNFKEQ. CDR3 length equals 17 residues. V dropped 3 bases and J dropped 6; count of bases not matched to a gene: 13. The CDR3 region is CASSHYTWGDRGHGYTF. CDR3 DNA: TGTGCCAGCAGCCACTACACTTGGGGGGACAGGGGCCATGGCTACACCTTC.

The CDR3 nucleotides are TGTGCCAGCAGCCGGGACCCTGCAACTAATGAAAAACTGTTTTTT. This codes for CASSRDPATNEKLFF. This chain uses TRBV6-5 with TRBJ1-4; TRBD1 might be the D (5 bases). Germline lookup yields CDR1 MNHEY and CDR2 SVGAGI. Trimming removed 6 bases at V and 0 bases at J, with 11 bases between. The CDR3 consists of 15 residues.

The chain joins TRBV7-9 to TRBJ2-2; D may correspond to TRBD1 or TRBD2 (5 bases each). V was trimmed by 2 bases and J by 4 bases, leaving 11 bases between them. The length of the CDR3 is 15 residues. The germline CDR1 and CDR2 sequences are SEHNR and FQNEAQ (reference sequence). CDR3 bases: TGTGCCAGCAGCTTAAACACAGGACTCACCGGGGAGCTGTTTTTT. This translates into CASSLNTGLTGELFF.

This chain links TRBV6-6 with TRBJ2-1; 9 positions agree with TRBD2. There are 15 residues in the CDR3. V was clipped by 1 base and J by 7 bases; unmatched bases: 5. CDR1 is MNHNY, CDR2 SVGAGI, per germline (reference sequence). CDR3 in DNA: TGTGCCAGCAGTTACTGGGCGGGAGGGCCAAATGAGCAGTTCTTC. The encoded protein is CASSYWAGGPNEQFF.

The table lists this clone with a count of one. The chain employs TRBV7-3 and TRBJ2-7, with TRBD2 as a possible D gene (7 bases). The CDR3 length is 15 residues. V was pared by 1 base and J by 5 bases, with 15 bases between. The V gene's germline CDR1 is SGHTA and CDR2 FQGTGA. The DNA for the CDR3 is TGTGCCAGCAGCTTAATGGGGGGGCAGGTCGACGAGCAGTACTTC. Translating it yields CASSLMGGQVDEQYF.

The chain has TRBV6-4 and TRBJ2-3; 11 positions agree with TRBD2. Per the germline V gene, CDR1 is MRHNA and CDR2 is SNTAGT. The CDR3 is 15 amino acids. With 3 bases clipped from V and 3 bases from J, the junction kept 2 bases outside the gene matches. CDR3 residues: CASSDSGRATDTQYF. DNA for the CDR3: TGTGCCAGCAGTGATAGCGGGAGGGCGACAGATACGCAGTATTTT.